A selection of T cell receptor beta chains follows, all from one sample in a study of Ad26.COV2.S vaccination and SARS-CoV-2 variants. TCRdb's table, derived via immunoSEQ multiplex PCR, lists solely in-frame clones and lacks some. The data contain fewer than 50,000 clones, 65% to 90% of them singletons. Sample: peripheral blood, taken after recovery from COVID-19. The receptors here all came from a human donor who had recovered from COVID-19. The CDR3 runs from the conserved cysteine through the conserved F or W. Each record gives: V gene, CDR3 protein.

TRBV30 | CAWSGLIQYF
TRBV5-1 | CASSLEGREDIQYF
TRBV2 | CASSETGVQGYTF
TRBV30 | CAWSPGVGSYEQYF
TRBV5-1 | CASSPLGVDEDTQYF
TRBV6-1 | CASSEAGGNGYTF
TRBV7-8 | CASSSVTFGELFF
TRBV7-9 | CASSLDENQPQHF
TRBV5-4 | CASSVTGDTGELFF
TRBV5-5 | CASSTLPGNTEAFF
TRBV28 | CASGTVYTIYF
TRBV5-1 | CASSLAYGTGVNTEAFF
TRBV7-2 | CASRTLGGSANEQFF
TRBV15 | CATSRGTDRGRFYGYTF
TRBV30 | CAWSVTGQFYGYTF
TRBV5-1 | CASSLVGLGLAQETQYF
TRBV20-1 | CSVLAAETQYF
TRBV6-1 | CASSEASGDRGYGYTF
TRBV28 | CASSKTRQGRGTEAFF
TRBV18 | CASSPPQGRGRSNEQFF
TRBV14 | CASSGGRDYGYTF
TRBV19 | CASSILTGSSYGYTF
TRBV5-8 | CASSLLRWRGRGPTEAFF
TRBV30 | CAWIPKSGTSGGGYTQYF
TRBV29-1 | CSVGGQYAGSAQYF
TRBV7-3 | CASSSLGGGTEAFF
TRBV28 | CASSEDSNYGYTF
TRBV18 | CASSRGPDSQETQYF
TRBV5-1 | CASSLDGAFTGELFF
TRBV11-2 | CASSLQALRSTEAFF
TRBV27 | CASSPGTGGSYGYTF
TRBV6-5 | CASSPEGAAYNEQFF
TRBV10-3 | CAISEVLQETQYF
TRBV5-1 | CASLRTLGANVLTF
TRBV6-5 | CASSSDTGTGELFF
TRBV2 | CASSVGFNEKLFF
TRBV25-1 | CASSAGQGVETQYF
TRBV2 | CASSRGGGPTETQYF
TRBV10-3 | CATQGAASYEQYF
TRBV18 | CASSPRGQGRGNQPQHF
TRBV7-9 | CASSDPPGTMAYTF
TRBV29-1 | CSVGGAADTQYF
TRBV3-1/TRBV3-2 | CASSHGSRETQYF
TRBV30 | CAWRTSGTTDTQYF
TRBV6-1 | CASSDRLSGNYGYTF
TRBV4-1 | CASSQGQARGTQYF
TRBV7-8 | CASSGNSGRGVGELFF
TRBV2 | CASSAEARAFF
TRBV7-9 | CASSFGTNEQFF
TRBV11-2 | CASSLSDGSSYEQYF
TRBV7-9 | CASSPPRTGQETQYF
TRBV29-1 | CSVAPRLWNTEAFF
TRBV24-1 | CATSSPGKGGEQFF
TRBV12-3/TRBV12-4 | CASSFEANSPLHF
TRBV3-1/TRBV3-2 | CASSQILTGELFF